The 8 T cell receptor beta chains given below trace back to one sample, sequenced in a study of blood T cell repertoires in COVID-19. Clones were read by immunoSEQ multiplex PCR, and TCRdb kept only the in-frame ones, dropping some. This sample has about 220,000 clones; roughly 80% occur once, and the top ten carry approximately 3.8%. The sequenced sample consisted of PBMCs or T cells enriched from blood (not recorded which). These receptors were taken from a middle-aged woman who had been exposed to COVID-19.

The chain employs TRBV4-1 and TRBJ2-3; the match to TRBD1 covers 7 bases. In germline, CDR1 is MGHRA, CDR2 YSYEKL. The CDR3 is made up of 18 amino acids. V was clipped by 4 bases and J by 0 bases; unmatched bases: 13. CDR3 sequence reads: CASSLRDSDIFSTDTQYF. The CDR3 bases are TGCGCCAGCAGCCTTCGGGACAGCGATATATTTAGCACAGATACGCAGTATTTT.

The chain recombines TRBV5-5 with TRBJ1-4; D unresolved. Germline V gene data show CDR1 as SGHKS and CDR2 as YYEKEE (reference sequence). The germline V and J ends were trimmed by 1 base and 6 bases, with 10 bases remaining between them. There are 14 residues in the CDR3. CDR3 sequence: CASSLSEGYEKLFF. Written as DNA, the CDR3 is TGTGCCAGCAGCTTGTCGGAGGGATATGAAAAACTGTTTTTT.

The rearrangement links TRBV5-4 to TRBJ2-7, with 10 nucleotides matching TRBD2. Germline V CDR1 and CDR2: SGHNT, YYREEE (reference sequence). The trim removed 4 bases at V and 2 bases at J, leaving 12 bases unmatched. The CDR3 spans 17 residues. CDR3 bases: TGTGCCAGCAGCCGAACCTACCCTAGCGGGGGAGCCTACGAGCAGTACTTC. Protein sequence: CASSRTYPSGGAYEQYF.

The chain links TRBV28 to TRBJ1-2; 7 nucleotides line up with TRBD1. CDR1 and CDR2 from the germline V gene are MDHEN and SYDVKM. Unmatched junction bases numbered 11, after V lost 4 bases and J lost 0 bases. CDR3 length: 17 amino acids. This CDR3 reads CASSSTGGTDPNYGYTF. The CDR3 nucleotides are TGTGCCAGCAGTTCTACGGGGGGGACAGACCCTAACTATGGCTACACCTTC.

The chain has TRBV29-1 and TRBJ1-1, with D uncertain. There are 13 residues in the CDR3. V was shortened by 4 bases and J by 0 bases, with 9 bases between the two germline ends. From germline, CDR1 is SQVTM and CDR2 ANQGSEA. The CDR3 coding sequence is TGCAGCGTTGTGGGCAGGCTGAACACTGAAGCTTTCTTT. As protein: CSVVGRLNTEAFF. The complete variable domain, with remaining parts taken from reference TRBV29-1 and TRBJ1-1, reads SAVISQKPSRDICQRGTSLTIQCQVDSQVTMMFWYRQQPGQSLTLIATANQGSEATYESGFVIDKFPISRPNLTFSTLTVSNMSPEDSSIYLCSVVGRLNTEAFFGQGTRLTVV.

This chain links TRBV7-2 with TRBJ1-2; TRBD1 agrees at 9 bases. CDR3 length: 13 amino acids. CDR1 is SGHTA, CDR2 FQGNSA, per germline. The ends lost 5 bases at V and 7 bases at J; junction bases unmatched: 5. The CDR3 DNA reads TGTGCCAGCAGCGCGGGGACAGGGTTTGGCTACACCTTC. Translating it yields CASSAGTGFGYTF.

The rearrangement joins TRBV5-1 to TRBJ2-2, with TRBD2 identical over 8 bases. The CDR3 is 17 residues long. Germline V gene data show CDR1 as SGHRS and CDR2 as YFSETQ. J gave up 6 bases and V 4 bases, and 14 bases lay outside the gene matches. The CDR3 DNA follows: TGCGCCAGCAGCGGGGGCCGGGAGGGAAGCATAGCCGGGGAGCTGTTTTTT. Its translation: CASSGGREGSIAGELFF. Filled out from reference TRBV5-1 and TRBJ2-2, the complete variable domain reads KAGVTQTPRYLIKTRGQQVTLSCSPISGHRSVSWYQQTPGQGLQFLFEYFSETQRNKGNFPGRFSGRQFSNSRSEMNVSTLELGDSALYLCASSGGREGSIAGELFFGEGSRLTVL.

The genes are TRBV28 and TRBJ2-5; 7 bases line up with TRBD2. The CDR3 extends over 14 amino acids. V lost 6 bases, J lost 1 base, and 5 bases stayed unmatched. Germline CDR1 and CDR2: MDHEN and SYDVKM. The CDR3 protein is CASRVGGTQETQYF. CDR3 DNA: TGTGCCAGCAGGGTGGGGGGGACCCAAGAGACCCAGTACTTC.